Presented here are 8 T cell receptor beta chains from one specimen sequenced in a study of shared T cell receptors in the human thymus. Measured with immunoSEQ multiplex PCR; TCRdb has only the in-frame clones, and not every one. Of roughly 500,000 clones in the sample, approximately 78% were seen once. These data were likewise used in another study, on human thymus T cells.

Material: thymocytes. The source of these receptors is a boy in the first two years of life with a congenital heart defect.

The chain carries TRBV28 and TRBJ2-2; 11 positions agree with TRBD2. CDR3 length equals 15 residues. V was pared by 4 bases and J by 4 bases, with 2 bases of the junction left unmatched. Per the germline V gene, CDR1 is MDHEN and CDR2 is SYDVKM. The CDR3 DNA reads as TGTGCCAGCAGTTCTGGACTAGCGGGCACCGGGGAGCTGTTTTTT. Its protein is CASSSGLAGTGELFF. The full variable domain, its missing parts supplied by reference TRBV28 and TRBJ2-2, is DVKVTQSSRYLVKRTGEKVFLECVQDMDHENMFWYRQDPGLGLRLIYFSYDVKMKEKGDIPEGYSVSREKKERFSLILESASTNQTSMYLCASSSGLAGTGELFFGEGSRLTVL.

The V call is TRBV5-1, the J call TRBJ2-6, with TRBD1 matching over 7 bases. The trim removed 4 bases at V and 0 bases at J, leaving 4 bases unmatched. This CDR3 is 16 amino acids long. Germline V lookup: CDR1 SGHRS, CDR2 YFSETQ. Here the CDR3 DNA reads TGCGCCAGCAGCCAGGACAGGAGCTCTGGGGCCAACGTCCTGACTTTC. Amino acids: CASSQDRSSGANVLTF.

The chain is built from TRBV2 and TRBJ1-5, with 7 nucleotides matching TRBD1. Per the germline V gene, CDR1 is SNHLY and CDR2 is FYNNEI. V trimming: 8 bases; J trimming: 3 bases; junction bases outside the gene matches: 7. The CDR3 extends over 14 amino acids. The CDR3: CASCGDRDNQPQHF. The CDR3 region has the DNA TGTGCCAGCTGTGGCGACAGGGACAATCAGCCCCAGCATTTT.

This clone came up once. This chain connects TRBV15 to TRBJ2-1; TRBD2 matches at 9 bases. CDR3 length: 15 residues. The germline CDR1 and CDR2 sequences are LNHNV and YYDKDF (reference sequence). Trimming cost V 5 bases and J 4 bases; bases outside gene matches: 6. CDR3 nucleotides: TGTGCCACCAGCGTCCTAGCGGGGACTTACAATGAGCAGTTCTTC. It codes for CATSVLAGTYNEQFF.

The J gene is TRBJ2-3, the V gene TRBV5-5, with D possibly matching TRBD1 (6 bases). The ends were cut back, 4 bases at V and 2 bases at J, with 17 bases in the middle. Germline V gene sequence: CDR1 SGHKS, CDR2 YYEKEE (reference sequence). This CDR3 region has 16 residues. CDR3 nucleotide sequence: TGTGCCAGCAGCATGGGACGTAGGGGGTACACAGATACGCAGTATTTT. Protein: CASSMGRRGYTDTQYF.

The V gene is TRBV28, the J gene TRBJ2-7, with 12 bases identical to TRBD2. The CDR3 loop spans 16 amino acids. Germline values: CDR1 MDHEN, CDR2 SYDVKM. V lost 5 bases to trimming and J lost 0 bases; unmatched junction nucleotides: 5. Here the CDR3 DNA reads TGTGCCAGCAGTCCCGGACTAGCGGGACTCTCCTACGAGCAGTACTTC. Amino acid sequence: CASSPGLAGLSYEQYF.

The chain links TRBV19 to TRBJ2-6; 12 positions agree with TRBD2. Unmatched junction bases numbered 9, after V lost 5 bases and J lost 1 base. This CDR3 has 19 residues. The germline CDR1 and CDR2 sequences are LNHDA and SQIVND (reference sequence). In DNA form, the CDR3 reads TGTGCCAGTAGTCTCCTCAAGACTAGCGGGAGTTCTGGGGCCAACGTCCTGACTTTC. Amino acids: CASSLLKTSGSSGANVLTF.

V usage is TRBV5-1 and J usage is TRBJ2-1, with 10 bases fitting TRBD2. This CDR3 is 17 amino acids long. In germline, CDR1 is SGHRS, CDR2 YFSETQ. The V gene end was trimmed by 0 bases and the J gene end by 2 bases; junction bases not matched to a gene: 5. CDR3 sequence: CASSLAPGTSAYNEQFF. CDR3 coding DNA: TGCGCCAGCAGCTTGGCGCCCGGGACTAGCGCCTACAATGAGCAGTTCTTC.